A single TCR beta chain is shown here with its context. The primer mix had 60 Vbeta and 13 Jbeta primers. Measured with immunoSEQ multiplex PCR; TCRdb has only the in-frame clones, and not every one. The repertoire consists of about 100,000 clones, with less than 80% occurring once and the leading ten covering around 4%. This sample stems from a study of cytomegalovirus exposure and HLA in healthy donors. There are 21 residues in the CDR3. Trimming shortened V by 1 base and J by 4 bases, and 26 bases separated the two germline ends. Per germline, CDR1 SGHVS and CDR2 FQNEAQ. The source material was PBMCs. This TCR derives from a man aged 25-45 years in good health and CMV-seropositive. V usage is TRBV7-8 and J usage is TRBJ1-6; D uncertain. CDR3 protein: CASSLVSQDREAWGYNSPLHF. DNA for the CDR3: TGTGCCAGCAGCTTAGTCAGTCAAGACCGGGAGGCCTGGGGATATAATTCACCCCTCCACTTT. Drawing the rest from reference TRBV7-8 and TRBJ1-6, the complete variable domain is GAGVSQSPRYKVAKRGQDVALRCDPISGHVSLFWYQQALGQGPEFLTYFQNEAQLDKSGLPSDRFFAERPEGSVSTLKIQRTQQEDSAVYLCASSLVSQDREAWGYNSPLHFGNGTRLTVT.